The T cell receptor (beta chain) described here comes from a study of T cell responses to AZD1222 COVID-19 vaccine. General study points: Repertoires were collected only later (after the peak T cell response had occurred). Donors were largely white British and mainly female; clonal diversity was possibly underestimated.

Profiled with immunoSEQ multiplex PCR; TCRdb holds only in-frame clones, not every one. This sample has fewer than 200,000 clones; just over 90% occur once, and the top ten carry approximately 4%. This clone has only one observation. Its specificity is not known. The CDR3 extends over 15 amino acids. V lost 3 bases to trimming and J lost 5 bases; unmatched junction nucleotides: 6. Per germline, CDR1 SGHRS and CDR2 YFSETQ. V usage is TRBV5-1 and J usage is TRBJ1-4, with 8 bases lining up with TRBD1. The input for sequencing was peripheral blood, taken 28 days after the second dose of the MenACWY control vaccine. This receptor was identified in an adult who received the MenACWY meningococcal vaccine as a control. Here the CDR3 DNA reads TGCGCCAGCAGCTCGACGGGACAGGCAAATGAAAAACTGTTTTTT. The encoded protein is CASSSTGQANEKLFF.